The sequence of this T cell receptor beta chain was determined in a study of blood T cell repertoires in COVID-19. Background on the study: From the United States, Italy and Spain came samples of acute and convalescent COVID-19. Sources were T cells, B-cell-depleted T cells, or PBMCs; the material itself was cDNA or gDNA.

The CDR3 runs to 11 residues. Source study methods: Reference gene primer amplification gave estimated nucleated cell counts. Sequencing used immunoSEQ multiplex PCR; TCRdb keeps in-frame clones, though not all of them. Clone size and the V and J calls come from that table; the DNA yielded D and trimming. The top ten clones hold around 0.6% of a sample with about 410,000 clones, around 90% of them seen once. Researchers sorted participants into cohorts using their self-reported clinical history. The chain employs TRBV21-1 and TRBJ1-5; the table assigns TRBD1, which was not confirmed against the DNA. TRBV21-1 is a recognized pseudogene. The origin of this receptor is a man aged 18 to 29 who had recovered from COVID-19. The sample was PBMCs or T cells enriched from blood (not recorded which). The CDR3 protein is CAATGSQPQHF. For the CDR3, the DNA is TGTGCCGCAACAGGGAGTCAGCCCCAGCATTTT.